The clone carrying this T cell receptor (beta chain) was detected only a few times. The antigen remains unidentified. The record originates from a study of post-analysis software for immune sequencing data. Turning to the study itself: Relapsing-remitting, secondary progressive and progressive-relapsing forms made up the multiple sclerosis disease courses. Study-level findings and limits: Higher frequency in patients than in controls was seen for several TRBV segments, with TRBV5-6, TRBV5-1 and TRBV20-1 among them. Analysis by F measure revealed that same-batch samples clustered strongly together. The study found significantly lower normalized Chao1 diversity in multiple sclerosis patients than in controls.

Trimming took 1 base from V and 3 from J, leaving 8 bases between them. Germline loops: CDR1 SGHRS, CDR2 YFSETQ. The CDR3 totals 13 residues. Prepared TCR beta cDNA libraries contained unique molecular identifiers. Out of 1 to 10 million T cells, about 510,000 cDNA molecules were generated. Each CDR3 protein is one row after TCRdb ran MiXCR on the PCR reads. This sample carries roughly 600,000 distinct CDR3 sequences, 44% of them seen once, and the ten largest clones take over 1.5%. Sequencing was performed on blood. This clonotype was sampled from a girl aged 10 to 17 with multiple sclerosis. The chain couples TRBV5-1 to TRBJ2-7; no clear D gene. CDR3 sequence (DNA): TGCGCCAGCAGCTTGTATTCTCACTACGAGCAGTACTTC. Translation: CASSLYSHYEQYF.